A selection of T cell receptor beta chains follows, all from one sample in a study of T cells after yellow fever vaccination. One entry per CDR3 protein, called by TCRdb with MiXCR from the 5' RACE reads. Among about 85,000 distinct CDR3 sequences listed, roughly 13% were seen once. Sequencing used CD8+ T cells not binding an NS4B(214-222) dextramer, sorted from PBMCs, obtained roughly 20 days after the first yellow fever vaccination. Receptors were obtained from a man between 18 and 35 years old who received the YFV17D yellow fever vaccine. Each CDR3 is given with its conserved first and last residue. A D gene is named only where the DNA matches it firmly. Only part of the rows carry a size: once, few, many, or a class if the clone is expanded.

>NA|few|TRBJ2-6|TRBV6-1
TGTGCCAGCATGGCCGGGGCCAACGTCCTGACTTTC
CASMAGANVLTF
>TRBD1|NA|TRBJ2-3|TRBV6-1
TGTGCCAGCTGTCAAACTCCGGGACAGGGCCCTTATACGCAGTATTTT
CASCQTPGQGPYTQYF
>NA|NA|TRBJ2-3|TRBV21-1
TGTGCCAGCAGCAAAGGGTGGGGAGTCCGCACAGATACGCAGTATTTT
CASSKGWGVRTDTQYF
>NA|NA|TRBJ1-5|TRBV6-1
TGTGCCAGCAGGAGGACAAATCTACAGGGTGATAGCAATCAGCCCCAGCATTTT
CASRRTNLQGDSNQPQHF
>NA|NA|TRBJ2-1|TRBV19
TGTGCCAGTAGTGCCAGGGTTTATCGTCAAAATGAGCAGTTCTTC
CASSARVYRQNEQFF
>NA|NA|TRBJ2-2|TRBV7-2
TGTGCCAGCAGCTTAGTCCAGGGAATGGGTAACACCGGGGAGCTGTTTTTT
CASSLVQGMGNTGELFF
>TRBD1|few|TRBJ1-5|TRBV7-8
TGTGCCAGCAGCACAGGGGGACTACTCAATCAGCCCCAGCATTTT
CASSTGGLLNQPQHF
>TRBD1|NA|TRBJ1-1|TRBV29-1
TGCAGCGTTCCACCCCGGGACAGATACACTGAAGCTTTCTTT
CSVPPRDRYTEAFF
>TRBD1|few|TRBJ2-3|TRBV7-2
TGTGCCAGCAGCTTAAGTGGTAACAGGGGTGAAGATACGCAGTATTTT
CASSLSGNRGEDTQYF
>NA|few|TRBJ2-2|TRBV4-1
TGCGCCAGCAGCAACCGGGGGAGACAGGATTTTACCGGGGAGCTGTTTTTT
CASSNRGRQDFTGELFF
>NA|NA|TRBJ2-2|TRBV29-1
TGCAGCGTTGACAGGGGAGACACCGGGGAGCTGTTTTTT
CSVDRGDTGELFF
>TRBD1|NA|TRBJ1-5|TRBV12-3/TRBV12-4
TGTGCCAGCAGTTTCAACAGGGGCCAGCCCCAGCATTTT
CASSFNRGQPQHF
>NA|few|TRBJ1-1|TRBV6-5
TGTGCCAGCAGTTCTGACGGTGAAGCTTTCTTT
CASSSDGEAFF
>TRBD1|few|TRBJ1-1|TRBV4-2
TGTGCCAGCAGCCAAGGGGACAGCAGCTTAAGGACTGAAGCTTTCTTT
CASSQGDSSLRTEAFF
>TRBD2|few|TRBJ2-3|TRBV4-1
TGCGCCAGCAGCCAAGTAGCGGGAGCAGATACGCAGTATTTT
CASSQVAGADTQYF
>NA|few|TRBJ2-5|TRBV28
TGTGCCAGCAGTTCGGGGGTTTTCGAGACCCAGTACTTC
CASSSGVFETQYF
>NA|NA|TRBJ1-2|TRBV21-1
TGTGCCAGCAGCAAAAGGCTGAAGCAGGGTCCCTACACCTTC
CASSKRLKQGPYTF
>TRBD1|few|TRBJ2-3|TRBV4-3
TGCGCCAGCAGCTCCGGACAGGGGATAAAAGATACGCAGTATTTT
CASSSGQGIKDTQYF
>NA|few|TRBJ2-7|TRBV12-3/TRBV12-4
TGTGCCAGCAGTTTTTTGGGTCTCGAGCAGTACTTC
CASSFLGLEQYF
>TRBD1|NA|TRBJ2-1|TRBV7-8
TGTGCCAGCAGCGCCCCCGGGACAGGGGGCTTTGAGCAGTTCTTC
CASSAPGTGGFEQFF